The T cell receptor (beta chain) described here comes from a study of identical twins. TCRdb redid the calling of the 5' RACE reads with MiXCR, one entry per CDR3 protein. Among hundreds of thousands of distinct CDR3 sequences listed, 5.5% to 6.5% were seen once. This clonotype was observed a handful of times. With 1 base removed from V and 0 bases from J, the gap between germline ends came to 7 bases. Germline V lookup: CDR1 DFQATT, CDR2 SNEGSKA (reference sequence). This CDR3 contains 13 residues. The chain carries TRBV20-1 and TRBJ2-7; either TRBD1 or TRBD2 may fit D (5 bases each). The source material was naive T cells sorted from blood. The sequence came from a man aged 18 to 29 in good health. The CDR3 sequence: CSARVGPSYEQYF. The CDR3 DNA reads TGCAGTGCTAGAGTGGGACCCTCCTACGAGCAGTACTTC.